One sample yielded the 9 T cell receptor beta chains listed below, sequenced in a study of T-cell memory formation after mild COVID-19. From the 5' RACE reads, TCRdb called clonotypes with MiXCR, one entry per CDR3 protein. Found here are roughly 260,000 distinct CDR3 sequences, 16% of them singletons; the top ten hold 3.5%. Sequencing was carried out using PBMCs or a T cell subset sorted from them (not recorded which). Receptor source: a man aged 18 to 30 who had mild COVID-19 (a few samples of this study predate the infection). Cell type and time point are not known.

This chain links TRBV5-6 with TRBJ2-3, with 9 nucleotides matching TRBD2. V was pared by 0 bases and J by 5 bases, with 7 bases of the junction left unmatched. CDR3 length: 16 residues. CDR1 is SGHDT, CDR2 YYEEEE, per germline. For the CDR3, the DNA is TGTGCCAGCAGCTTGGTCTCAGCTAGCGGGGTAGATACGCAGTATTTT. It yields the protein CASSLVSASGVDTQYF.

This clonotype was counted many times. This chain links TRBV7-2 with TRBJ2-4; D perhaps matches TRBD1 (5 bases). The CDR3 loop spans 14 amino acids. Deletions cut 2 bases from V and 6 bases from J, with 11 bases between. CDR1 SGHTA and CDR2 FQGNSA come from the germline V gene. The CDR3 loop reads CASSLSQGGNIQYF. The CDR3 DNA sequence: TGTGCCAGCAGCTTAAGCCAGGGCGGAAACATTCAGTACTTC.

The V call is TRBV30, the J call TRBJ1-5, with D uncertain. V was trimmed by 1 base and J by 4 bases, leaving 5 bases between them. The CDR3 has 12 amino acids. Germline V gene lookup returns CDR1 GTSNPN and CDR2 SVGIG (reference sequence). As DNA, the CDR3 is TGTGCCTGGAGTGGGACGAATCAGCCCCAGCATTTT. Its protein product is CAWSGTNQPQHF.

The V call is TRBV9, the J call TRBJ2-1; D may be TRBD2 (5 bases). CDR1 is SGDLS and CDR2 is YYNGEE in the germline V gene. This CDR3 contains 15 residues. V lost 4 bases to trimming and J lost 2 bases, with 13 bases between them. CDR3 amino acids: CASSPEGGPYNEQFF. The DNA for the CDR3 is TGTGCCAGCAGCCCCGAGGGTGGTCCCTACAATGAGCAGTTCTTC.

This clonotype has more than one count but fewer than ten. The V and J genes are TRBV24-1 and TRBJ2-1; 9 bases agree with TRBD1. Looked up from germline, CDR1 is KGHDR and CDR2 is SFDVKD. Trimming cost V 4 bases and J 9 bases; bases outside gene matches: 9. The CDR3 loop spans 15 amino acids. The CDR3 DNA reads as TGTGCCACCAGTGAACCGCGACAGGGGGTCAGTGAGCAGTTCTTC. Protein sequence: CATSEPRQGVSEQFF.

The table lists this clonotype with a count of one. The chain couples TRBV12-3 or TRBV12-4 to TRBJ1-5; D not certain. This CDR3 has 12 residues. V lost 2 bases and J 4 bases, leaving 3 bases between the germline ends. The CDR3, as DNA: TGTGCCAGCAGTTTACAGAATCAGCCCCAGCATTTT. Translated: CASSLQNQPQHF.

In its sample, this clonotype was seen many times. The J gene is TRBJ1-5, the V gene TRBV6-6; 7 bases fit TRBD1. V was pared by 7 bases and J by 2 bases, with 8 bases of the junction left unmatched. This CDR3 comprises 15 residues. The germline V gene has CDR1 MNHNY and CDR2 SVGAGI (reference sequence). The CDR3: CASTLQGGGNQPQHF. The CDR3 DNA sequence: TGTGCCAGCACCCTCCAGGGGGGGGGCAATCAGCCCCAGCATTTT.

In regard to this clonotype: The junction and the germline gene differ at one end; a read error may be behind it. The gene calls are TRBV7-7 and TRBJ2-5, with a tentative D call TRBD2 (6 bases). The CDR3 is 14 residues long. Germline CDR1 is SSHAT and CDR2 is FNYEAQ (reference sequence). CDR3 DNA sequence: TGTGCTAGCAGCATCCGGGACGGAGGGGAGACCCAGTACTTC. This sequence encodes CASSIRDGGETQYF. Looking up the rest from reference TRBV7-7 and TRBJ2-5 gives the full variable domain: GAGVSQSPRYKVTKRGQDVTLRCDPISSHATLYWYQQALGQGPEFLTYFNYEAQPDKSGLPSDRFSAERPEGSISTLTIQRTEQRDSAMYRCASSIRDGGETQYFGPGTRLLVL.

CDR3 sequence: CASSLHPDTEAFF. DNA of the CDR3: TGTGCCAGCAGCTTACACCCTGACACTGAAGCTTTCTTT. The genes are TRBV7-2 and TRBJ1-1; the D is unclear. The CDR3 consists of 13 residues. Germline V lookup: CDR1 SGHTA, CDR2 FQGNSA. Between the trimmed V and J ends, which lost 2 bases and 3 bases, there was a span of 7 bases. The variable domain in full, with the rest retrieved from reference TRBV7-2 and TRBJ1-1, is GAGVSQSPSNKVTEKGKDVELRCDPISGHTALYWYRQSLGQGLEFLIYFQGNSAPDKSGLPSDRFSAERTGGSVSTLTIQRTQQEDSAVYLCASSLHPDTEAFFGQGTRLTVV.